These 9 T cell receptor beta chains share one sample of origin, sequenced in a study of cytomegalovirus exposure and HLA in healthy donors. The PCR was carried out with 60 Vbeta primers and 13 Jbeta primers. The repertoire was sequenced with immunoSEQ multiplex PCR; TCRdb's copy has only in-frame clones and lacks some. Of about 130,000 clones listed, roughly four fifths are singletons. Sequenced sample: PBMCs. Every receptor here comes from a woman aged 45-65 years in good health and CMV-seropositive.

In this sample, this clone turned up a few times. This chain joins TRBV6-6 and TRBJ2-5; TRBD1 matches at 7 bases. The J segment lost 3 bases and the V segment lost 6 bases, leaving 4 bases of the junction unmatched. This CDR3 has 13 amino acids. Germline V gene data show CDR1 as MNHNY and CDR2 as SVGAGI (reference sequence). CDR3 sequence reads: CASRPGTEETQYF. The CDR3 coding sequence is TGTGCCAGCAGACCCGGGACAGAAGAGACCCAGTACTTC.

This chain links TRBV10-3 with TRBJ1-1, with TRBD1 identical over 8 bases. The CDR3 consists of 15 residues. Unmatched junction bases numbered 8, after V lost 4 bases and J lost 4 bases. Germline assignment: CDR1 ENHRY and CDR2 SYGVKD. This chain's CDR3 is CAISAFPGQATEAFF. The CDR3, as DNA: TGTGCCATCAGTGCTTTTCCGGGACAGGCCACTGAAGCTTTCTTT.

This clone appeared once. J is TRBJ2-5 and V is TRBV6-1; the match to TRBD2 covers 8 bases. CDR1 and CDR2 from the germline V gene are MNHNS and SASEGT. The CDR3 sequence is 13 residues long. J lost 4 bases, V lost 7 bases, and 5 bases had no gene match. CDR3: CASMLGGGETQYF. In DNA form, the CDR3 reads TGTGCCAGCATGCTCGGGGGGGGAGAGACCCAGTACTTC.

The chain has TRBV5-1 and TRBJ1-4; maybe TRBD1 (6 bases). Deletions cut 1 base from V and 3 bases from J, with 13 bases between. Germline V gives CDR1 SGHRS, CDR2 YFSETQ. The CDR3 totals 16 residues. The CDR3 DNA follows: TGCGCCAGCAGCTTGACGGCTGGGGGCTCTAATGAAAAACTGTTTTTT. The encoded protein is CASSLTAGGSNEKLFF.

This clone has only a few counts. The V call is TRBV5-1, the J call TRBJ2-1; 8 bases are shared with TRBD2. There are 15 residues in the CDR3. V gave up 4 bases and J gave up 5 bases; unmatched junction bases: 8. Germline CDR1 and CDR2: SGHRS and YFSETQ. CDR3 sequence (DNA): TGCGCCAGCAGCCCGGACGCGGGGGGACACAATGAGCAGTTCTTC. Its translation is CASSPDAGGHNEQFF.

The V call is TRBV19, the J call TRBJ2-1, with 10 bases identical to TRBD2. The CDR3 is 15 amino acids. CDR1 is LNHDA and CDR2 is SQIVND in the germline V gene (reference sequence). V dropped 1 base and J dropped 9; count of bases not matched to a gene: 6. This CDR3 reads CASSIVSGGAPEQFF. The CDR3 nucleotides read TGTGCCAGTAGTATAGTAAGCGGGGGGGCACCTGAGCAGTTCTTC.

In the case of this clone: A much larger clone is a single base away; this may be a read error. The chain has TRBV7-2 and TRBJ2-7, with D hard to call. This CDR3 comprises 11 residues. The germline V gene encodes CDR1 SGHTA and CDR2 FQGNSA. V shed 5 bases and J shed 2 bases, with 4 bases lying between them. The CDR3 spells CASSLTYEQYF. CDR3 nucleotide sequence: TGTGCCAGCAGCCTTACCTACGAGCAGTACTTC.

The rearrangement joins TRBV11-2 to TRBJ2-5; weak D call: TRBD2 (5 bases). This CDR3 region has 14 residues. Trimming removed 5 bases from V and 7 bases from J, with 17 bases in between. Looked up from germline, CDR1 is SGHAT and CDR2 is FQNNGV. CDR3 in DNA: TGTGCCAGCAGCCCCCTTAAGAGGGTAGGGACCCAGTACTTC. Encoded protein: CASSPLKRVGTQYF.

The chain links TRBV11-3 to TRBJ2-7; 8 nucleotides agree with TRBD1. Germline CDR1 is SGHNT and CDR2 is YENEEA. The CDR3 consists of 14 residues. V shed 6 bases and J 7 bases; nucleotides not matched to a gene: 11. CDR3 DNA sequence: TGTGCCAGCAGTAACCGGGACAGGTCAGAAGAGCAGTACTTC. Its protein product is CASSNRDRSEEQYF.